This TCR beta chain was profiled in a study of shared clonotypes between healthy human individuals. This clone was picked up one time. This CDR3 is also generated by other DNA sequences in the sample. From CD4+ cells came CD45RA+ naive and CD45RA-negative memory subsets. The assay was run at deep level. This table comes from immunoSEQ multiplex PCR, and its TCRdb copy is limited to in-frame clones, with some not included. The table shows hundreds of thousands of clones, with around 67% occurring only once. The origin of this receptor is a woman aged 25 to 39 in good health. Sequenced input: memory CD4+ T cells sorted from blood. This sample's subset: CD45RA-negative fraction.

CDR3 coding DNA: TGTGCCAGCAGCTTAGGGCTAGCTTCCTACAATGAGCAGTTCTTC. Amino acids: CASSLGLASYNEQFF. The chain uses TRBV11-3 and TRBJ2-1; D perhaps matches TRBD2 (5 bases). Germline V gene data show CDR1 as SGHNT and CDR2 as YENEEA. The CDR3 is made up of 15 amino acids. The germline V and J ends were trimmed by 1 base and 1 base, with 8 bases remaining between them.